The T cell receptor (beta chain) under discussion was sequenced for a study of OX40 agonist ivuxolimab in advanced cancers. Sequenced by immunoSEQ multiplex PCR; TCRdb stores in-frame clones only, minus some. The sample lists 100,000 to 110,000 clones, approximately 90% occurring once. Germline loops: CDR1 SGHTA, CDR2 FQGNSA. The V and J ends lost 3 bases and 10 bases respectively, with 12 bases between them. This CDR3 spans 12 amino acids. The rearrangement links TRBV7-2 to TRBJ1-1, with D possibly matching TRBD1 (5 bases). This clonotype was obtained from an adult with an advanced solid tumor such as melanoma, head and neck, liver or kidney cancer. Sequencing used CD4+ or CD8+ T cells sorted from blood, obtained in a trial of the OX40 agonist ivuxolimab. The CDR3 sequence is CASSFTMGTAFF. Written as DNA, the CDR3 is TGTGCCAGCAGCTTCACCATGGGGACAGCTTTCTTT.